These 14 T cell receptor beta chains originate from one sample sequenced in a study of vaccination effects on CD4 cells after COVID-19. These receptors lack a known antigen. ViraFEST assay sequencing came after antigen-specific CD4+ T cells were expanded with viral peptide pools. Culture proceeded for 9 to 11 days, and CD4+ T cells were then isolated. The participants, recipients of two vaccine doses, got either BNT162b2 or mRNA-1273. TCRdb's copy holds only in-frame clones and misses some; the assay was immunoSEQ multiplex PCR. The repertoire holds 30,000 to 45,000 clones, with around four fifths as singletons. Specimen: CD4+ T cells from PBMCs cultured with HCoV-NL63 spike peptides, collected after COVID-19 vaccination. The receptors stem from a human donor who received a COVID-19 vaccine. Some clones in this sample may be carry-over from other donors' samples.

This clone occurred a few times. The chain links TRBV5-1 to TRBJ1-2, with TRBD1 matching over 9 bases. Unmatched junction bases numbered 6, after V lost 5 bases and J lost 4 bases. This CDR3 is 14 amino acids long. Germline lookup yields CDR1 SGHRS and CDR2 YFSETQ. This CDR3 is CASRSDRGTYGYTF. The CDR3 DNA reads TGCGCCAGCAGGTCGGACAGGGGCACCTATGGCTACACCTTC.

The chain uses TRBV28 and TRBJ2-7, with a weak D call TRBD1 (5 bases). Germline loops: CDR1 MDHEN, CDR2 SYDVKM. This CDR3 is built from 15 residues. Trimming left V 5 bases short and J 3 bases short, with 17 bases between. The DNA for the CDR3 is TGTGCCAGCAGTCCACCACGGGCAGGGATCTACGAGCAGTACTTC. This gives the protein CASSPPRAGIYEQYF. Full variable domain (missing parts from reference TRBV28 and TRBJ2-7): DVKVTQSSRYLVKRTGEKVFLECVQDMDHENMFWYRQDPGLGLRLIYFSYDVKMKEKGDIPEGYSVSREKKERFSLILESASTNQTSMYLCASSPPRAGIYEQYFGPGTRLTVT.

The chain is built from TRBV6-5 and TRBJ2-3, with D possibly TRBD2 on 5 matching bases. Per the germline V gene, CDR1 is MNHEY and CDR2 is SVGAGI. The CDR3 extends over 15 amino acids. Trimming stripped 10 bases from V and 7 bases from J, with 24 bases between. In nucleotides, the CDR3 is TGTGCCACCTCCCCCCTGCGGGTGTCAACCTATACGCAGTATTTT. Encoded protein: CATSPLRVSTYTQYF.

This rearrangement joins TRBV2 to TRBJ1-5; weak D call: TRBD1 (6 bases). The CDR3 has 13 residues. CDR1 and CDR2 from the germline V gene are SNHLY and FYNNEI. The V end was cut by 8 bases, the J end by 4 bases, with 12 bases between. CDR3 sequence reads: CASSKGGNQPQHF. The CDR3 DNA sequence: TGTGCCAGCTCTAAAGGGGGAAATCAGCCCCAGCATTTT.

CDR3 DNA sequence: TGTGCCAGCAGTTTGGCAGGGCGGGAGGCTTTCTTT. It is translated as CASSLAGREAFF. The rearrangement uses TRBV7-2 and TRBJ1-1, with D perhaps matching TRBD1 (5 bases). Deletions cut 6 bases from V and 11 bases from J, with 16 bases between. The germline V gene has CDR1 SGHTA and CDR2 FQGNSA. CDR3 length equals 12 residues. The whole variable domain, remainder taken from reference TRBV7-2 and TRBJ1-1, is GAGVSQSPSNKVTEKGKDVELRCDPISGHTALYWYRQSLGQGLEFLIYFQGNSAPDKSGLPSDRFSAERTGGSVSTLTIQRTQQEDSAVYLCASSLAGREAFFGQGTRLTVV.

This clone was counted a single time. The rearrangement links TRBV28 to TRBJ2-1, with no clear D. V lost 7 bases and J 2 bases, leaving 12 bases between the germline ends. There are 14 residues in the CDR3. Per the germline V gene, CDR1 is MDHEN and CDR2 is SYDVKM. The CDR3 DNA follows: TGTGCCAGCACATCCTCTAAGGCCTACAATGAGCAGTTCTTC. It codes for CASTSSKAYNEQFF.

The J gene is TRBJ1-1, the V gene TRBV27; D is unresolved. The CDR3 consists of 15 residues. V lost 1 base and J 3 bases, leaving 12 bases between the germline ends. The germline V gene has CDR1 MNHEY and CDR2 SMNVEV (reference sequence). The chain's CDR3 is CASSLWAGSDTEAFF. In DNA form, the CDR3 reads TGTGCCAGCAGTTTATGGGCAGGTAGTGACACTGAAGCTTTCTTT.

V and J are TRBV7-8 and TRBJ2-5; D gene unclear. The V gene's germline CDR1 is SGHVS and CDR2 FQNEAQ. Trimming stripped 2 bases from V and 5 bases from J, with 12 bases between. CDR3 length: 14 amino acids. Here the CDR3 DNA reads TGTGCCAGCAGCTTATCTACAGAGAGTGAGACCCAGTACTTC. Translation: CASSLSTESETQYF.

The rearrangement joins TRBV6-5 to TRBJ1-3, with D unresolved. The germline CDR1 and CDR2 sequences are MNHEY and SVGAGI. This CDR3 comprises 16 residues. The V end lost 0 bases, the J end lost 2 bases, and 11 bases lay between the germline ends. CDR3 region: CASSYSNAGAGNTIYF. CDR3 in DNA: TGTGCCAGCAGTTACTCGAACGCAGGTGCTGGAAACACCATATATTTT.

The chain uses TRBV28 and TRBJ2-4, with 7 bases aligning to TRBD1. V lost 5 bases and J lost 6; bases outside the gene matches: 4. The germline V gene has CDR1 MDHEN and CDR2 SYDVKM. The CDR3 runs 13 residues. CDR3 DNA: TGTGCCAGCAGTCCCGGGGACAGAAACATTCAGTACTTC. Protein sequence: CASSPGDRNIQYF.

The chain carries TRBV6-5 and TRBJ1-5, with 7 bases lining up with TRBD1. The CDR3 length is 15 residues. V trimming: 6 bases; J trimming: 7 bases; junction bases outside the gene matches: 12. CDR1 and CDR2 from the germline V gene are MNHEY and SVGAGI. The CDR3 DNA follows: TGTGCCAGCAGCTTTACCGACAGGGTTCGCCAGCCCCAGCATTTT. It encodes CASSFTDRVRQPQHF.

The chain uses TRBV7-2 and TRBJ2-5; possible D gene TRBD2, 6 bases. The CDR3 length is 16 residues. V gave up 5 bases and J gave up 5 bases, with 21 bases separating them. In germline, CDR1 is SGHTA, CDR2 FQGNSA. The CDR3 is CASSTQQWRGSETQYF. CDR3 DNA sequence: TGTGCCAGCAGCACGCAACAGTGGCGGGGATCGGAGACCCAGTACTTC.

The chain recombines TRBV5-1 with TRBJ1-4; weak D call: TRBD1 (6 bases). There are 18 residues in the CDR3. Trimming took 4 bases from V and 4 from J, leaving 23 bases between them. The germline V gene has CDR1 SGHRS and CDR2 YFSETQ. The CDR3: CASSPEGDAQGVNEKLFF. For the CDR3, the DNA is TGCGCCAGCAGCCCAGAGGGGGATGCCCAAGGGGTTAATGAAAAACTGTTTTTT.

The J gene is TRBJ2-5, the V gene TRBV18, with D possibly being TRBD1 (6 bases). The germline gives CDR1 KGHSH, CDR2 LQKENI. The V end lost 1 base, the J end lost 5 bases, and 8 bases lay between the germline ends. The CDR3 loop spans 13 amino acids. CDR3 residues: CASSPQQGETQYF. The CDR3 region has the DNA TGTGCCAGCTCACCACAGCAGGGGGAGACCCAGTACTTC.